Reported below is one T cell receptor beta chain. Its antigen is as yet unknown. The data derive from a study of cytomegalovirus exposure and HLA in healthy donors. Study-level findings and limits: There were approximately 150 TCR beta chains listed as cytomegalovirus-associated.

The PCR employed 60 Vbeta primers together with 13 Jbeta primers. Method: immunoSEQ multiplex PCR; TCRdb's copy keeps in-frame clones and lacks some. The sample holds roughly 130,000 clones, 70% to 80% seen once. This CDR3 contains 15 residues. Trimming stripped 1 base from V and 5 bases from J, with 14 bases between. Germline V CDR1 and CDR2: SEHNR, FQNEAQ (reference sequence). The genes are TRBV7-9 and TRBJ2-5; D gene ambiguous. The TCR was taken from a female donor in good health and CMV-seronegative. Sequenced: PBMCs. CDR3 DNA sequence: TGTGCCAGCAGCTTAGTCCCGGTTGCCGGGGAGACCCAGTACTTC. Translating it yields CASSLVPVAGETQYF.